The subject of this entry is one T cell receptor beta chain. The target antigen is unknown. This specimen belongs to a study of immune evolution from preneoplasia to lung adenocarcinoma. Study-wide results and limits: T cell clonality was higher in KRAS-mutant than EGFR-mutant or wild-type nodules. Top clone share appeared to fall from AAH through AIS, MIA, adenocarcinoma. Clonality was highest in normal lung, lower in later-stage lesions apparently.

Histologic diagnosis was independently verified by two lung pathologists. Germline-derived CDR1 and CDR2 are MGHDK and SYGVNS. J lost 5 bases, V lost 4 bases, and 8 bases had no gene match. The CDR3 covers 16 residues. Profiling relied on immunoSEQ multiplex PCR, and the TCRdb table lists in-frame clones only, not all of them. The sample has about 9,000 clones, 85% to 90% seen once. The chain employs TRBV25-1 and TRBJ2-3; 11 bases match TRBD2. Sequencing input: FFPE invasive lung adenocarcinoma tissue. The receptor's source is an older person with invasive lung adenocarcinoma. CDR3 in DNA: TGTGCCAGCAGTGCGGTAGCGGGAGGGCCTGGAGATACGCAGTATTTT. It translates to CASSAVAGGPGDTQYF.